This T cell receptor beta chain was sequenced for a study of T cells after yellow fever vaccination. Study findings and constraints: Among primary-vaccination clones, most reappeared after the booster, at roughly 95% for CD4 and approximately 88% for CD8.

MiXCR, applied by TCRdb to the 5' RACE reads, yields one record per CDR3 protein. The sample lists a few hundred thousand distinct CDR3 sequences; more than 3% were seen once. In its sample, this clonotype was seen many times. The antigen remains unidentified. Germline V gene data show CDR1 as ENHRY and CDR2 as SYGVKD. The CDR3 is 14 amino acids. With 11 bases removed from V and 1 base from J, the gap between germline ends came to 17 bases. The sequences come from CD4+ T cells sorted from PBMCs, collected 10 days after the yellow fever booster vaccination. The genes are TRBV10-3 and TRBJ1-2; a possible D gene is TRBD1 (6 bases). This TCR came from a man younger than 35 who received the YFV17D yellow fever vaccine. CDR3: CASIKDSNNYGYTF. In DNA, the CDR3 is TGTGCCTCCATCAAGGACAGCAATAACTATGGCTACACCTTC.